The 21 T cell receptor beta chains presented below share a single source sample, sequenced in a study of shared clonotypes between healthy human individuals. Repertoires were generated with immunoSEQ multiplex PCR, while TCRdb's copy carries only in-frame clones and drops some. The sample has over a million clones; more than 60% are singletons. Sequencing was carried out using memory CD4+ T cells sorted from blood. Subset: CD45RA-negative fraction. All receptors come from a man younger than 30 in good health.

This clone was observed a few times. The V and J genes are TRBV14 and TRBJ2-7; D is perhaps TRBD1 (7 bases). Per germline, CDR1 SGHDN and CDR2 FVKESK. The CDR3 has 15 amino acids. V gave up 4 bases and J gave up 4 bases, with 17 bases separating them. CDR3 in amino acids: CASSPQGDGGYEQYF. The CDR3 nucleotides are TGTGCCAGCAGCCCCCAGGGGGACGGAGGGTACGAGCAGTACTTC.

This rearrangement joins TRBV11-2 to TRBJ2-5; a possible D gene is TRBD2 (5 bases). The CDR3 spans 15 residues. Germline V CDR1 and CDR2: SGHAT, FQNNGV. The V and J ends lost 1 base and 2 bases respectively, with 11 bases between them. CDR3 in amino acids: CASSLGTERQETQYF. The DNA for the CDR3 is TGTGCCAGCAGCTTAGGGACTGAACGTCAAGAGACCCAGTACTTC.

The V and J genes are TRBV5-1 and TRBJ1-1; 7 positions agree with TRBD1. V lost 4 bases to trimming and J lost 2 bases; unmatched junction nucleotides: 8. The V gene's germline CDR1 is SGHRS and CDR2 YFSETQ. The length of the CDR3 is 15 residues. Here the CDR3 reads CASSPPTGTNTEAFF. CDR3 coding DNA: TGCGCCAGCAGCCCCCCGACAGGGACTAACACTGAAGCTTTCTTT.

The chain carries TRBV4-3 and TRBJ1-2; tentative D call: TRBD1 (6 bases). The CDR3 loop spans 15 amino acids. V was cut by 4 bases and J by 1 base, with 13 bases left in between. The germline V gene has CDR1 LGHNA and CDR2 YSLEER. The CDR3 protein is CASSRNRAGNYGYTF. The CDR3 nucleotides read TGCGCCAGCAGCCGGAACAGGGCGGGTAACTATGGCTACACCTTC.

The chain employs TRBV28 and TRBJ1-1; D remains unclear. Trimming shortened V by 5 bases and J by 7 bases, and 11 bases separated the two germline ends. Germline loops: CDR1 MDHEN, CDR2 SYDVKM. The CDR3 is made up of 12 amino acids. The CDR3 protein is CASSTQLGEAFF. In DNA, the CDR3 is TGTGCCAGCAGTACACAATTGGGTGAAGCTTTCTTT.

CDR3: CATRMSTSTEAFF. CDR3 DNA: TGTGCCACCAGAATGTCGACGAGCACTGAAGCTTTCTTT. The V and J genes are TRBV15 and TRBJ1-1; D unclear. Trimming left V 6 bases short and J 4 bases short, with 12 bases between. The CDR3 has 13 residues. CDR1 is LNHNV, CDR2 YYDKDF, per germline (reference sequence).

The chain is built from TRBV28 and TRBJ2-2, with 8 bases matching TRBD2. Germline CDR1 MDHEN, CDR2 SYDVKM. Trimming at V came to 2 bases and at J to 7 bases, leaving 9 bases not matched to a gene. The length of the CDR3 is 16 residues. CDR3 region: CASSLPGLGLGGELFF. The CDR3 DNA follows: TGTGCCAGCAGTTTACCGGGACTAGGGCTGGGCGGGGAGCTGTTTTTT.

This clone was detected many times. The chain carries TRBV28 and TRBJ1-1; TRBD1 matches 10 bases. J lost 4 bases, V lost 7 bases, and 9 bases had no gene match. The CDR3 is 15 amino acids. Per germline, CDR1 MDHEN and CDR2 SYDVKM. CDR3 nucleotides: TGTGCCAGCACCTCAACGGGACAGGGGACCACTGAAGCTTTCTTT. Amino acid sequence: CASTSTGQGTTEAFF.

The CDR3 loop reads CAVEGVNYGYTF. As DNA, the CDR3 is TGTGCCGTTGAGGGTGTCAACTATGGCTACACCTTC. This chain uses TRBV10-3 with TRBJ1-2, with no clear D. Germline V lookup: CDR1 ENHRY, CDR2 SYGVKD. Trimming removed 11 bases at V and 2 bases at J, with 12 bases between. This CDR3 has 12 residues.

CDR3 in amino acids: CASSAGQGPDTQYF. Written as DNA, the CDR3 is TGTGCCAGCAGTGCGGGACAGGGTCCAGATACGCAGTATTTT. This rearrangement joins TRBV6-4 to TRBJ2-3; 9 bases match TRBD1. This CDR3 has 14 amino acids. Germline lookup yields CDR1 MRHNA and CDR2 SNTAGT. J was trimmed by 4 bases and V by 4 bases; bases with no gene match: 3.

V usage is TRBV18 and J usage is TRBJ2-5, with a weak D call TRBD1 (6 bases). The length of the CDR3 is 15 residues. Germline lookup yields CDR1 KGHSH and CDR2 LQKENI. V shed 3 bases and J shed 4 bases, with 15 bases lying between them. The CDR3 nucleotides read TGTGCCAGCTCACCCCGAACAGGGTCGGGAGAGACCCAGTACTTC. Amino acids: CASSPRTGSGETQYF.

V and J are TRBV7-9 and TRBJ2-7; D is unresolved. The CDR3 consists of 12 residues. V was cut by 5 bases and J by 3 bases, with 8 bases left in between. CDR1 and CDR2 (germline): SEHNR, FQNEAQ (reference sequence). The CDR3: CASSLTRYEQYF. The CDR3 DNA reads TGTGCCAGCAGCCTGACACGCTACGAGCAGTACTTC.

This sequence joins TRBV5-4 and TRBJ1-2, with a possible D match to TRBD1 (5 bases). This CDR3 comprises 13 residues. Looked up from germline, CDR1 is SGHNT and CDR2 is YYREEE (reference sequence). V was pared by 4 bases and J by 7 bases, with 14 bases between. The CDR3 loop is CASSADGTFGYTF. The CDR3 nucleotides are TGTGCCAGCAGCGCTGACGGGACTTTTGGCTACACCTTC.

This chain connects TRBV11-2 to TRBJ2-5; tentative D call: TRBD2 (6 bases). Per germline, CDR1 SGHAT and CDR2 FQNNGV. The germline V and J ends were trimmed by 5 bases and 4 bases, with 14 bases remaining between them. The CDR3 length is 14 residues. The chain's CDR3 is CASSQGLGPETQYF. CDR3 in DNA: TGTGCCAGCAGCCAGGGACTGGGACCAGAGACCCAGTACTTC.

The chain recombines TRBV6-1 with TRBJ2-3, with 8 bases that match TRBD2. This CDR3 comprises 15 residues. The V and J ends lost 5 bases and 5 bases, in that order; junction bases with no gene match: 9. Germline assignment: CDR1 MNHNS and CDR2 SASEGT. The DNA for the CDR3 is TGTGCCAGCAGTCACCTAGCGGGCGTAAGAGATACGCAGTATTTT. This codes for CASSHLAGVRDTQYF.

In this sample, this clone turned up a few times. The rearrangement uses TRBV7-9 and TRBJ1-1, with TRBD1 as a possible D gene (5 bases). Germline values: CDR1 SEHNR, CDR2 FQNEAQ (reference sequence). The CDR3 has 13 residues. V was shortened by 3 bases and J by 4 bases, with 9 bases between the two germline ends. The CDR3 sequence: CASSFQGTTEAFF. The CDR3 region has the DNA TGTGCCAGCAGCTTCCAGGGTACCACTGAAGCTTTCTTT.

This chain links TRBV5-1 with TRBJ2-1; TRBD2 might be the D (7 bases). Trimming left V 0 bases short and J 3 bases short, with 13 bases between. CDR1 and CDR2 from the germline V gene are SGHRS and YFSETQ. CDR3 length: 16 amino acids. CDR3 sequence: CASSLAAGANYNEQFF. CDR3 in DNA: TGCGCCAGCAGCTTGGCCGCGGGGGCGAACTACAATGAGCAGTTCTTC.

The chain is built from TRBV5-4 and TRBJ2-7; D is tentatively TRBD1 or TRBD2 (7 bases each). This CDR3 has 14 amino acids. Trimming removed 4 bases from V and 2 bases from J, with 13 bases in between. Germline V gives CDR1 SGHNT, CDR2 YYREEE (reference sequence). CDR3: CASSTAGTAYEQYF. Written as DNA, the CDR3 is TGTGCCAGCAGCACAGCGGGGACAGCCTACGAGCAGTACTTC.

This clone occurred once. The rearrangement uses TRBV7-2 and TRBJ2-7; the D call may be TRBD1 or TRBD2 (6 bases each). The CDR3 consists of 13 residues. CDR1 is SGHTA and CDR2 is FQGNSA in the germline V gene. The V gene lost 6 bases and the J gene lost 6 bases, with 15 bases spanning the gap. CDR3 in amino acids: CASRLSGGLEQYF. CDR3 coding DNA: TGTGCCAGCAGGTTATCTGGGGGGCTCGAGCAGTACTTC.

This clone was seen more than once but under ten times. The chain has TRBV19 and TRBJ1-1; D unresolved. The V gene's germline CDR1 is LNHDA and CDR2 SQIVND (reference sequence). The CDR3 contains 14 residues. V was shortened by 5 bases and J by 1 base, with 11 bases between the two germline ends. CDR3 sequence reads: CASSFSDRNTEAFF. CDR3 sequence (DNA): TGTGCCAGTAGTTTCTCGGACCGGAACACTGAAGCTTTCTTT.

V and J are TRBV30 and TRBJ2-7; 9 bases are shared with TRBD2. Germline V CDR1 and CDR2: GTSNPN, SVGIG (reference sequence). With V trimmed by 1 base and J by 6 bases, 4 bases remained unmatched. This CDR3 spans 13 amino acids. The CDR3 nucleotides read TGTGCCTGGAGTGCCGGACTAGCGTTCGAGCAGTACTTC. This encodes CAWSAGLAFEQYF.